The rows below give T cell receptor beta chains drawn from one sample of a study of Ad26.COV2.S vaccination and SARS-CoV-2 variants. Sequencing used immunoSEQ multiplex PCR; TCRdb keeps in-frame clones, though not all of them. The table includes some 290,000 clones, around four fifths detected once. Sequencing used peripheral blood, obtained in a trial of Ad26.COV2.S vaccine versus placebo. The receptors were sampled from a person aged 18-60 years who received the Ad26.COV2.S COVID-19 vaccine or a placebo. Each CDR3 is given with its conserved first and last residue. The D gene is left open where the match is weak. Clone size is given for some rows only: seen once, a few or many times, or a class if the clone is expanded.

v_call: TRBV28
d_call: .
j_call: TRBJ1-2
clone_size: .
cdr3_nt: TGTGCCAGCAGTCCCCAGTCGGGCTATGGCTACACCTTC
cdr3_aa: CASSPQSGYGYTF

v_call: TRBV18
d_call: .
j_call: TRBJ1-2
clone_size: .
cdr3_nt: TGTGCCAGCTCGGACAAAGGTAGTCCGGTCGGTGGAGATGGCTACACCTTC
cdr3_aa: CASSDKGSPVGGDGYTF

v_call: TRBV5-6
d_call: TRBD2
j_call: TRBJ2-2
clone_size: .
cdr3_nt: TGTGCCAGCAAAGAGGGACTAGCGGGGGTTAACACCGGGGAGCTGTTTTTT
cdr3_aa: CASKEGLAGVNTGELFF

v_call: TRBV4-1
d_call: .
j_call: TRBJ2-2
clone_size: .
cdr3_nt: TGCGCCAGCAGCACTCGCCCGGGACGCAGCACCGGGGAGCTGTTTTTT
cdr3_aa: CASSTRPGRSTGELFF

v_call: TRBV2
d_call: .
j_call: TRBJ2-5
clone_size: .
cdr3_nt: TGTGCCAGCAGTTACGGGCCCCAAGAGACCCAGTACTTC
cdr3_aa: CASSYGPQETQYF

v_call: TRBV7-3
d_call: .
j_call: TRBJ2-6
clone_size: .
cdr3_nt: TGTGCCAGCAGCCCCGAAGTGGCTGGGGCCAACGTCCTGACTTTC
cdr3_aa: CASSPEVAGANVLTF

v_call: TRBV7-9
d_call: .
j_call: TRBJ2-1
clone_size: .
cdr3_nt: TGTGCCAGCAGCTTAACGTACTGGGGCAGTTGGTATGAGCAGTTCTTC
cdr3_aa: CASSLTYWGSWYEQFF

v_call: TRBV3-1/TRBV3-2
d_call: TRBD2
j_call: TRBJ2-5
clone_size: .
cdr3_nt: TGTGCCAGCAGCCAGCGGTCTAGCGGGGGGGGGCAAGAGACCCAGTACTTC
cdr3_aa: CASSQRSSGGGQETQYF

v_call: TRBV7-6
d_call: TRBD2
j_call: TRBJ2-3
clone_size: .
cdr3_nt: TGTGCCAGCAGCTCAAAGCGGGGGGGCGTATATACGCAGTATTTT
cdr3_aa: CASSSKRGGVYTQYF

v_call: TRBV10-2
d_call: .
j_call: TRBJ2-5
clone_size: .
cdr3_nt: TGCGCCAGCAGTGAAGGGATCGTGTATAGCCAAGAGACCCAGTACTTC
cdr3_aa: CASSEGIVYSQETQYF

v_call: TRBV28
d_call: .
j_call: TRBJ1-2
clone_size: .
cdr3_nt: TGTGCCAGCAGGCCAGGGGTTTTCTATGGCTACACCTTC
cdr3_aa: CASRPGVFYGYTF

v_call: TRBV20-1
d_call: TRBD2
j_call: TRBJ2-7
clone_size: .
cdr3_nt: TGCAGTGCTAGTAAAGGGACTAGCGGAGCCTACGAGCAGTACTTC
cdr3_aa: CSASKGTSGAYEQYF

v_call: TRBV2
d_call: .
j_call: TRBJ2-2
clone_size: .
cdr3_nt: TGTGCCAGCAGTCCCACTCAGAACACCGGGGAGCTGTTTTTT
cdr3_aa: CASSPTQNTGELFF

v_call: TRBV10-2
d_call: TRBD1
j_call: TRBJ2-7
clone_size: .
cdr3_nt: TGCGCCAGCAGGGCCGGACAGGGCTACGAGCAGTACTTC
cdr3_aa: CASRAGQGYEQYF

v_call: TRBV5-4
d_call: TRBD1
j_call: TRBJ1-4
clone_size: .
cdr3_nt: TGTGCCAGCAGCTTACAGGGGGGAGCCACTAATGAAAAACTGTTTTTT
cdr3_aa: CASSLQGGATNEKLFF

v_call: TRBV7-3
d_call: .
j_call: TRBJ2-3
clone_size: .
cdr3_nt: TGTGCCAGCAGCCCCGGCAGGGGCGCCGCAGATACGCAGTATTTT
cdr3_aa: CASSPGRGAADTQYF

v_call: TRBV19
d_call: .
j_call: TRBJ2-5
clone_size: .
cdr3_nt: TGTGCCAGTAAAAGAGAGCGGACCCAAGAGACCCAGTACTTC
cdr3_aa: CASKRERTQETQYF

v_call: TRBV18
d_call: .
j_call: TRBJ1-1
clone_size: .
cdr3_nt: TGTGCCAGCTCACCATTAATAATCCGGCGGGAAGCTTTCTTT
cdr3_aa: CASSPLIIRREAFF

v_call: TRBV29-1
d_call: .
j_call: TRBJ2-5
clone_size: .
cdr3_nt: TGCAGCGTCCAAGGGATCGGAGAGACCCAGTACTTC
cdr3_aa: CSVQGIGETQYF

v_call: TRBV12-2
d_call: .
j_call: TRBJ2-7
clone_size: .
cdr3_nt: TGTGCAAGTCGCCTGGCACGGACAGATATTATCTACGAGCAGTACTTC
cdr3_aa: CASRLARTDIIYEQYF

v_call: TRBV2
d_call: .
j_call: TRBJ2-5
clone_size: .
cdr3_nt: TGTGCCAGAGCGTCGACGGGTGGAGAGACCCAGTACTTC
cdr3_aa: CARASTGGETQYF

v_call: TRBV15
d_call: TRBD2
j_call: TRBJ2-1
clone_size: .
cdr3_nt: TGTGCCACCAGCAGAATAACTAGCGGATACTACAATGAGCAGTTCTTC
cdr3_aa: CATSRITSGYYNEQFF

v_call: TRBV5-1
d_call: .
j_call: TRBJ2-5
clone_size: .
cdr3_nt: TGCGCCAGCAGGGGGACACCTCAAGAGACCCAGTACTTC
cdr3_aa: CASRGTPQETQYF

v_call: TRBV6-4
d_call: .
j_call: TRBJ2-4
clone_size: .
cdr3_nt: TGTGCCAGCAGTGACCTCAACAGGCCTAACTTC
cdr3_aa: CASSDLNRPNF

v_call: TRBV18
d_call: TRBD1
j_call: TRBJ2-7
clone_size: .
cdr3_nt: TGTGCCAGCTCACCCGGACAGGGGGCGTCGGGTGAGCAGTACTTC
cdr3_aa: CASSPGQGASGEQYF

v_call: TRBV29-1
d_call: TRBD2
j_call: TRBJ2-1
clone_size: .
cdr3_nt: TGCAGCGTAGGACTAGCGGGGGGGCTCTACAATGAGCAGTTCTTC
cdr3_aa: CSVGLAGGLYNEQFF

v_call: TRBV3-1/TRBV3-2
d_call: .
j_call: TRBJ2-7
clone_size: .
cdr3_nt: TGTGCCAGCAGCCAAGTGTTTACGGGACTTCGGGACGAGCAGTACTTC
cdr3_aa: CASSQVFTGLRDEQYF

v_call: TRBV7-9
d_call: TRBD1
j_call: TRBJ2-3
clone_size: once
cdr3_nt: TGTGCCAGCTTTTGGACAGGGGATTTTGCAGATACGCAGTATTTT
cdr3_aa: CASFWTGDFADTQYF

v_call: TRBV18
d_call: .
j_call: TRBJ2-1
clone_size: .
cdr3_nt: TGTGCCAGCTCAGGCGGGATCTACAATGAGCAGTTCTTC
cdr3_aa: CASSGGIYNEQFF